The 20 T cell receptor beta chains in this list originate from one sample, sequenced in a study of blood T cell repertoires in COVID-19. The protocol was immunoSEQ multiplex PCR, while the TCRdb copy is restricted to in-frame clones and leaves out a portion. The sample lists 64,000 or so clones, approximately 85% occurring once. Source material: peripheral blood. These receptors came from a human donor in a cohort sampled during active COVID-19.

The gene calls are TRBV13 and TRBJ1-4; no clear D gene. The germline V gene has CDR1 PRHDT and CDR2 FYEKMQ (reference sequence). The germline V and J ends were trimmed by 4 bases and 5 bases, with 20 bases remaining between them. The CDR3 loop spans 17 amino acids. CDR3 protein: CASSSSGDGRINEKLFF. CDR3 sequence (DNA): TGTGCCAGCAGCTCCAGCGGAGACGGACGGATCAATGAAAAACTGTTTTTT. Combining the CDR3 with reference TRBV13 and TRBJ1-4 gives the whole variable domain AAGVIQSPRHLIKEKRETATLKCYPIPRHDTVYWYQQGPGQDPQFLISFYEKMQSDKGSIPDRFSAQQFSDYHSELNMSSLELGDSALYFCASSSSGDGRINEKLFFGSGTQLSVL.

V gene TRBV2 combines with J gene TRBJ1-1; unclear D gene. CDR3 length: 11 residues. Germline lookup yields CDR1 SNHLY and CDR2 FYNNEI. V shed 3 bases and J shed 11 bases, with 10 bases lying between them. This CDR3 is CASSDTPRAFF. Written as DNA, the CDR3 is TGTGCCAGCAGTGATACCCCCCGGGCTTTCTTT.

The gene calls are TRBV29-1 and TRBJ1-1; TRBD1 aligns across 8 bases. Trimming cost V 5 bases and J 5 bases; bases outside gene matches: 7. Per the germline V gene, CDR1 is SQVTM and CDR2 is ANQGSEA. This CDR3 has 13 residues. The CDR3 nucleotides are TGCAGCGTTCGTACAGGGGGGGAAACTGAAGCTTTCTTT. It yields the protein CSVRTGGETEAFF.

This clone was seen a handful of times. The genes are TRBV19 and TRBJ2-7; TRBD2 might be the D (6 bases). The germline V and J ends were trimmed by 4 bases and 3 bases, with 19 bases remaining between them. The length of the CDR3 is 16 residues. CDR1 and CDR2 (germline): LNHDA, SQIVND (reference sequence). CDR3 DNA sequence: TGTGCCAGTAGTAACCCGGGGGAAAATTTCGGCTACGAGCAGTACTTC. This gives the protein CASSNPGENFGYEQYF.

The J gene is TRBJ1-4, the V gene TRBV6-5; 7 bases line up with TRBD1. J gave up 5 bases and V 2 bases, and 2 bases lay outside the gene matches. Germline V lookup: CDR1 MNHEY, CDR2 SVGAGI. The CDR3 runs to 14 residues. CDR3 region: CASSYLTGNEKLFF. The CDR3 nucleotides read TGTGCCAGCAGTTACCTGACAGGGAATGAAAAACTGTTTTTT.

CDR3 sequence reads: CASRPPGNEKLFF. CDR3 coding DNA: TGTGCCAGCCGGCCCCCGGGAAATGAAAAACTGTTTTTT. V usage is TRBV6-5 and J usage is TRBJ1-4; D remains ambiguous. Germline V gives CDR1 MNHEY, CDR2 SVGAGI. The V end lost 8 bases, the J end lost 5 bases, and 12 bases lay between the germline ends. The CDR3 length is 13 residues.

This sequence joins TRBV7-7 and TRBJ2-5, with 10 bases matching TRBD1. This CDR3 is built from 15 residues. Germline-derived CDR1 and CDR2 are SSHAT and FNYEAQ (reference sequence). V lost 5 bases and J lost 5; bases outside the gene matches: 8. The CDR3 DNA reads TGTGCCAGCAGCGAAGTAGGGACAGGGGTCGAGACCCAGTACTTC. Translation: CASSEVGTGVETQYF.

The gene calls are TRBV19 and TRBJ2-5, with TRBD1 as a possible D gene (6 bases). Germline CDR1 LNHDA, CDR2 SQIVND (reference sequence). V lost 6 bases and J 2 bases, leaving 16 bases between the germline ends. This CDR3 spans 15 amino acids. In nucleotides, the CDR3 is TGTGCCAGTAGCCCAACCGGGACACAGCAAGAGACCCAGTACTTC. Translation: CASSPTGTQQETQYF.

V and J are TRBV10-3 and TRBJ2-1, with 12 bases aligning to TRBD2. J was trimmed by 3 bases and V by 4 bases; bases with no gene match: 1. Per the germline V gene, CDR1 is ENHRY and CDR2 is SYGVKD. CDR3 length: 15 residues. The CDR3 here is CAISGLAGDYNEQFF. Here the CDR3 DNA reads TGTGCCATCAGTGGACTAGCGGGGGACTACAATGAGCAGTTCTTC.

J is TRBJ1-5 and V is TRBV2; D not resolved. CDR3 length: 16 residues. Germline CDR1 SNHLY, CDR2 FYNNEI. The V gene lost 3 bases and the J gene lost 7 bases, with 19 bases spanning the gap. The CDR3: CASSDQVGAMRQPQHF. The CDR3 nucleotides are TGTGCCAGCAGTGATCAAGTCGGCGCCATGAGGCAGCCCCAGCATTTT.

This clone was seen a handful of times. V is TRBV6-4 and J is TRBJ2-2, with 9 bases fitting TRBD2. Germline V gene lookup returns CDR1 MRHNA and CDR2 SNTAGT. V lost 6 bases to trimming and J lost 6 bases; unmatched junction nucleotides: 5. The CDR3 runs to 14 residues. CDR3 amino acids: CASRIAGDAGELFF. The DNA for the CDR3 is TGTGCCAGCAGGATAGCGGGGGACGCCGGGGAGCTGTTTTTT.

This chain links TRBV7-2 with TRBJ1-5; D is ambiguous. CDR3 length: 11 amino acids. The germline V and J ends were trimmed by 1 base and 9 bases, with 4 bases remaining between them. Germline-derived CDR1 and CDR2 are SGHTA and FQGNSA. This CDR3 is CASSLGGPQHF. The CDR3 nucleotides are TGTGCCAGCAGCTTAGGCGGGCCCCAGCATTTT. Variable domain in full (rest from reference TRBV7-2 and TRBJ1-5): GAGVSQSPSNKVTEKGKDVELRCDPISGHTALYWYRQSLGQGLEFLIYFQGNSAPDKSGLPSDRFSAERTGGSVSTLTIQRTQQEDSAVYLCASSLGGPQHFGDGTRLSIL.

This clone has a single count. V usage is TRBV5-1 and J usage is TRBJ2-2; no clear D. CDR1 and CDR2 from the germline V gene are SGHRS and YFSETQ. The CDR3 length is 14 residues. V gave up 0 bases and J gave up 6 bases, with 9 bases separating them. The CDR3 region is CASSLDTAAGELFF. The CDR3 DNA sequence: TGCGCCAGCAGCTTGGACACGGCGGCCGGGGAGCTGTTTTTT.

This chain joins TRBV6-4 and TRBJ1-2; a possible D gene is TRBD1 (6 bases). The germline CDR1 and CDR2 sequences are MRHNA and SNTAGT. The length of the CDR3 is 14 residues. Trimming left V 6 bases short and J 4 bases short, with 15 bases between. The CDR3 protein is CASRPGQLSYGYTF. CDR3 nucleotide sequence: TGTGCCAGCAGACCGGGACAATTAAGCTATGGCTACACCTTC.

This clone has a handful of counts. This chain connects TRBV14 to TRBJ1-6, with D tentatively TRBD1 (6 bases). V was cut by 2 bases and J by 3 bases, with 8 bases left in between. CDR1 is SGHDN, CDR2 FVKESK, per germline. The length of the CDR3 is 15 residues. The CDR3 nucleotides read TGTGCCAGCAGCCAAATAGGGGGCTATAATTCACCCCTCCACTTT. Its translation: CASSQIGGYNSPLHF.

The rearrangement links TRBV6-1 to TRBJ2-6; D remains unclear. The ends were cut back, 0 bases at V and 3 bases at J, with 18 bases in the middle. The CDR3 runs to 19 residues. Germline assignment: CDR1 MNHNS and CDR2 SASEGT. This chain's CDR3 is CASSEALHSYLDGANVLTF. In nucleotides, the CDR3 is TGTGCCAGCAGTGAAGCGCTTCACAGCTACCTGGATGGGGCCAACGTCCTGACTTTC.

There are a few counts of this clone. This CDR3 reads CASSEIRGQGDGYTF. For the CDR3, the DNA is TGTGCCAGCAGTGAGATCCGGGGACAGGGTGATGGCTACACCTTC. The chain recombines TRBV2 with TRBJ1-2; 9 bases agree with TRBD1. V lost 3 bases and J lost 6; bases outside the gene matches: 8. Germline CDR1 reads SNHLY; CDR2 reads FYNNEI. This CDR3 comprises 15 residues.

The V and J genes are TRBV6-5 and TRBJ2-2; no reliable D call. The germline V gene encodes CDR1 MNHEY and CDR2 SVGAGI. V was cut by 4 bases and J by 7 bases, with 13 bases left in between. This CDR3 has 14 amino acids. This CDR3 reads CASSFRDKVGELFF. CDR3 DNA: TGTGCCAGCAGTTTCCGCGACAAAGTCGGGGAGCTGTTTTTT.

The V and J genes are TRBV11-3 and TRBJ1-5, with 11 positions matching TRBD1. Germline V CDR1 and CDR2: SGHNT, YENEEA. V lost 5 bases to trimming and J lost 0 bases; unmatched junction nucleotides: 6. CDR3 size: 17 residues. The CDR3 coding sequence is TGTGCCAGCAGCCCCGGGACAGGGGGTTATAGCAATCAGCCCCAGCATTTT. It yields the protein CASSPGTGGYSNQPQHF.

CDR3 sequence: CASSYRTEQETQYF. The CDR3 nucleotides read TGTGCCAGCAGCTACCGGACAGAGCAAGAGACCCAGTACTTC. The J gene is TRBJ2-5, the V gene TRBV7-9; D is perhaps TRBD1 (6 bases). V was trimmed by 4 bases and J by 2 bases, leaving 11 bases between them. The CDR3 is 14 amino acids. CDR1 is SEHNR, CDR2 FQNEAQ, per germline (reference sequence).